This TCR beta chain is drawn from a study of identical twins (dated by TCRdb to about 2016). A note on the overall study: To test whether fetal clonotypes persist, this study deep-sequenced TCR alpha and beta repertoires from monozygotic twins, from unrelated adults of various ages, and from cord blood. To rule out contamination, replicate twin experiments were performed at different times with different library preparation protocols.

What the authors observed across the whole study: Out-of-frame TCR alpha sequences shared between twins showed an excess of low generation-probability sequences compared with coincidental sharing between unrelated individuals. Because the same donors could not be followed over many years, the conclusions relied on cross-sectional statistical analysis. Fewer insertions were carried by abundant cord blood beta clonotypes; a weaker similar trend was observed in young adult naive repertoires, while no such trend was observed in memory repertoires. Out-of-frame TCR alpha sharing in monozygotic twins was systematically underestimated by recombination models, whereas sharing between unrelated individuals was in agreement with the recombination models. Invariant T cells such as MAIT and iNKT could partly confound zero-insertion analyses, although diverse VJ usage argued against such confounding for most clonotypes. A weaker excess of twin sharing was found in beta out-of-frame sequences because the signal-to-noise ratio was lowered by fewer shared sequences.

Every donor in the study was a healthy Caucasian. Three pairs of female monozygotic twins, all aged roughly 18 to 30 years, made up the twin cohort. The RNA used for TCR libraries was isolated from peripheral blood mononuclear cells. V is shortened by 6 bases, J by 6 bases, and the region joining them spans 16 bases. From the cysteine up to the phenylalanine, the CDR3 has a length of 14 residues. Only the CDR3 DNA is retained, 42 bases long and in frame from the first base. Libraries were prepared through 5' RACE. For sequencing, an Illumina HiSeq 2000 was employed. A universal primer binding site was added through template switching, and the final cDNA carried a unique molecular identifier so that TCR cDNA molecules could be counted accurately. Specific primers in the conserved constant-segment region were used to synthesize first-strand cDNA for TCR alpha and beta chains. To control for contamination, every cDNA library carried two barcodes: a SMART-Mk sample barcode plus Illumina barcodes. Two successive PCR steps introduced TruSeq adapter sequences along with Illumina sample barcodes. TCR alpha and beta cDNA libraries were sequenced on the Illumina HiSeq platform with custom primers. In the source study's methods: MiGEC was used to process raw reads and extract unique molecular identifiers, and MiXCR was used to find CDR3 positions. Recombination models were inferred per individual with the repgenHMM and IGoR tools using an EM algorithm. The tcR package in R was used for shared clonotype analysis, with sharing normalized by the product of cloneset sizes. To study raw recombination without the effects of thymic and clonal selection, out-of-frame nonproductive sequences were analyzed. TCRdb trimmed the raw reads at Q25, called clones with MiXCR and kept productive beta chains. Rows matching on CDR3 protein sequence are summarized as one entry with the most common DNA and genes. Here the V and J calls rest on TCRdb's processing, not on the authors' analysis. Recorded for this sample are 500,000 to 700,000 distinct CDR3 sequences; roughly 7.2% of them occurred a single time. Of the sample, 1.6% falls within the top ten clones.

Turning to this clonotype: Its target antigen remains unknown. Per-base quality was not reported, and no clone a single base away is much larger than it.

These data were also reused for a study on yellow fever vaccine responses in identical twins. As the second paper documents: According to the authors, in identical twins the way T cells responded to vaccination appeared partly convergent and partly personalized. The study precisely tracked vaccine-responding T cell clones in identical twins.

The sample consisted of PBMCs. The chain joins TRBV23-1 to TRBJ2-3; TRBD1 might be the D gene, on 5 matching bases. TRBV23-1 is given ORF status, its function remaining uncertain. This TCR came from a woman aged 18-30 years in good health. The nucleotide sequence reads as follows: TGCGCCAGCAGCCCCAGGGTTGGCGGCGATACGCAGTATTTT. The encoded protein is CASSPRVGGDTQYF.